The TCR beta chain described here comes from a study of blood T cell repertoires in COVID-19. Background on the study: Acute and convalescent COVID-19 samples came from the United States, Italy and Spain.

Everyone who took part was roughly 18 to 95 years old, and they came from over 20 US areas. Recovery meant two consecutive negative NP/OP PCR tests, professional clearance, or resolved symptoms. This CDR3 is built from 15 residues. CDR1 is MRHNA and CDR2 is SNTAGT in the germline V gene. With 0 bases removed from V and 0 bases from J, the gap between germline ends came to 6 bases. TCRdb keeps only in-frame clones here, not all; method: immunoSEQ multiplex PCR. The profile shows about 200,000 clones, less than 85% of them singletons. The sequencing sample was made of PBMCs or T cells enriched from blood (not recorded which). The chain recombines TRBV6-4 with TRBJ1-3; no reliable D call. The receptor comes from a man aged 40-55 years who had recovered from COVID-19. The CDR3 nucleotides read TGTGCCAGCAGTGACTCGAGGATCTCTGGAAACACCATATATTTT. It translates to CASSDSRISGNTIYF.